What follows is one TCR beta chain and its context. This entry comes from a study of technical replicates of blood from a handful of donors. Assay used: immunoSEQ multiplex PCR; TCRdb lists only in-frame clones, some missing. Here the sample spans some 58,000 clones, approximately 94% being singletons. Material: T cells isolated from PBMCs. This receptor was identified in a human donor in good health.

CDR3 amino acids: CASSLATETQYF. Written as DNA, the CDR3 is TGCGCCAGCAGCTTGGCTACAGAGACCCAGTACTTC. J is TRBJ2-5 and V is TRBV5-1; D is uncertain. Trimming stripped 0 bases from V and 4 bases from J, with 4 bases between. The CDR3 is 12 residues long. Germline-derived CDR1 and CDR2 are SGHRS and YFSETQ.